A single sample gave rise to the 9 T cell receptor beta chains below, sequenced in a study of STAT3 mutations in large granular lymphocyte leukemia. Study-wide findings and caveats: At least one immunodominant TCR beta clonotype appeared in every T-cell large granular lymphocyte leukemia patient.

Clones were sequenced by immunoSEQ multiplex PCR, and TCRdb holds only the in-frame ones, with some missing. The sample holds approximately 42,000 clones, roughly three quarters seen once. No antigen has been assigned to these receptors. The sequencing sample was made of PBMCs. These receptors originate from a human donor with T large granular lymphocyte leukemia. Some clones in this sample may be carry-over from other donors' samples.

The chain has TRBV2 and TRBJ2-5; D is unresolved. The CDR3 is 11 residues long. The germline CDR1 and CDR2 sequences are SNHLY and FYNNEI. Trimming shortened V by 6 bases and J by 0 bases, and 2 bases separated the two germline ends. CDR3 in DNA: TGTGCCAGCAGATACCAAGAGACCCAGTACTTC. This encodes CASRYQETQYF.

The chain carries TRBV27 and TRBJ2-3; D is perhaps TRBD2 (5 bases). Germline-derived CDR1 and CDR2 are MNHEY and SMNVEV (reference sequence). The V end lost 8 bases, the J end lost 0 bases, and 9 bases lay between the germline ends. The CDR3 extends over 13 amino acids. The CDR3 reads CASSWRSTDTQYF. The CDR3 DNA is TGTGCCAGCTCTTGGAGGAGCACAGATACGCAGTATTTT.

This chain uses TRBV5-1 with TRBJ2-3; D call uncertain. This CDR3 contains 12 residues. V lost 0 bases, J lost 6 bases, and 5 bases lay in between. Germline lookup yields CDR1 SGHRS and CDR2 YFSETQ. CDR3 amino acids: CASSLASDTQYF. Here the CDR3 DNA reads TGCGCCAGCAGCTTGGCGTCTGATACGCAGTATTTT.

The J gene is TRBJ2-7, the V gene TRBV7-9, with 7 bases identical to TRBD1. Trimming removed 5 bases from V and 4 bases from J; junction bases left unmatched: 2. The CDR3 consists of 12 residues. CDR1 is SEHNR and CDR2 is FQNEAQ in the germline V gene (reference sequence). The CDR3 nucleotides read TGTGCCAGCAGCCAGGGGGATTACGAGCAGTACGTC. Its protein is CASSQGDYEQYV.

A single count supports this clone. This chain connects TRBV18 to TRBJ2-1; no firm D call. The CDR3 totals 14 residues. V was clipped by 1 base and J by 2 bases, with 6 bases between them. Germline V CDR1 and CDR2: KGHSH, LQKENI. For the CDR3, the DNA is TGTGCCAGCTCACCACAACAGACCTACAATGAGCAGTTCTTC. Amino acids: CASSPQQTYNEQFF.

This chain joins TRBV30 and TRBJ2-7, with TRBD2 identical over 11 bases. The CDR3 is made up of 13 amino acids. Germline values: CDR1 GTSNPN, CDR2 SVGIG (reference sequence). The V gene end was trimmed by 3 bases and the J gene end by 7 bases; junction bases not matched to a gene: 5. The CDR3 loop is CAWSLTSGGEQYF. The DNA of the CDR3 is TGTGCCTGGAGCCTTACTAGCGGGGGTGAGCAGTACTTC.

The V and J genes are TRBV7-2 and TRBJ2-3, with 8 bases fitting TRBD2. The germline CDR1 and CDR2 sequences are SGHTA and FQGNSA. This CDR3 has 12 amino acids. Trimming at V came to 8 bases and at J to 6 bases, leaving 4 bases not matched to a gene. The CDR3 DNA reads TGTGCCAGCCGGGGGGGCTGGGATACGCAGTATTTT. It encodes CASRGGWDTQYF.

J is TRBJ2-2 and V is TRBV28, with 7 nucleotides matching TRBD2. From germline, CDR1 is MDHEN and CDR2 SYDVKM. V was clipped by 2 bases and J by 6 bases; unmatched bases: 6. The CDR3 runs to 15 residues. The CDR3 bases are TGTGCCAGCAGTTTACCAGCGGGACGCTCCGGGGAGCTGTTTTTT. Its translation is CASSLPAGRSGELFF.

The rearrangement uses TRBV6-6 and TRBJ2-1; D perhaps matches TRBD1 (6 bases). This CDR3 is 16 amino acids long. Germline CDR1 and CDR2: MNHNY and SVGAGI (reference sequence). V was cut by 2 bases and J by 5 bases, with 16 bases left in between. The CDR3 sequence: CASSYRDMPPHNEQFF. The CDR3 DNA reads TGTGCCAGCAGTTACCGGGACATGCCCCCACACAATGAGCAGTTCTTC.